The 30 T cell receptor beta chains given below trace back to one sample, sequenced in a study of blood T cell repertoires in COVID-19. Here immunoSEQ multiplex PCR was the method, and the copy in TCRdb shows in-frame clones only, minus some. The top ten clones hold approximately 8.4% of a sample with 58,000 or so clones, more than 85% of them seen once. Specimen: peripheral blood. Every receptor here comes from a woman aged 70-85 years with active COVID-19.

DNA for the CDR3: TGTGCCAGCAGTCCGGCCGCGGGCGCCAATCAGCCCCAGCATTTT. The encoded protein is CASSPAAGANQPQHF. The rearrangement joins TRBV28 to TRBJ1-5; D ambiguous. The CDR3 extends over 15 amino acids. Germline CDR1 and CDR2: MDHEN and SYDVKM. Trimming removed 5 bases from V and 3 bases from J, with 14 bases in between.

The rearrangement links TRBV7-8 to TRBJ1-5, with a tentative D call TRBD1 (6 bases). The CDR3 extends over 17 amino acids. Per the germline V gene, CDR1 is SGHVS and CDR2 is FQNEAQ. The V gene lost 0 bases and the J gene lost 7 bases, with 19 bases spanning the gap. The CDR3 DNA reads TGTGCCAGCAGCTTAGCGCGGCCCCCGGACAGTGGACAGCCCCAGCATTTT. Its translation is CASSLARPPDSGQPQHF.

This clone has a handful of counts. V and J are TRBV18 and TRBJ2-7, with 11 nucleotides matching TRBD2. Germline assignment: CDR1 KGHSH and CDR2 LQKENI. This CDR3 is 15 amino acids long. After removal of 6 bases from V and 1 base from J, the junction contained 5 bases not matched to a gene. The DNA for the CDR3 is TGTGCCAGCTCGAAGGGACTAGCGGAGTCCTACGAGCAGTACTTC. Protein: CASSKGLAESYEQYF.

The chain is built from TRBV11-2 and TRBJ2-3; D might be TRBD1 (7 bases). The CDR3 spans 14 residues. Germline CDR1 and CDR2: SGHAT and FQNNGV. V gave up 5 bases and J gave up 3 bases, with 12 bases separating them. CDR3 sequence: CASSQTGRTDTQYF. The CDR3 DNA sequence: TGTGCCAGCAGCCAGACAGGGAGGACAGATACGCAGTATTTT.

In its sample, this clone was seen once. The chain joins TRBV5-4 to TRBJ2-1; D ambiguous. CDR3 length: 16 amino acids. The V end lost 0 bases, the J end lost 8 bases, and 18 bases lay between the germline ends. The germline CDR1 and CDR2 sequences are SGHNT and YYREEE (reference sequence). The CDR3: CASSLARRLGWDEQFF. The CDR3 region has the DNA TGTGCCAGCAGCTTGGCCCGCAGGTTGGGCTGGGATGAGCAGTTCTTC.

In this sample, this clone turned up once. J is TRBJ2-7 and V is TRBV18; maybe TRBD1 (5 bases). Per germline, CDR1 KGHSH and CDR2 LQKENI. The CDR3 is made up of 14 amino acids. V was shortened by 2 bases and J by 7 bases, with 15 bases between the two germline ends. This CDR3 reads CASSPTGRAREQYF. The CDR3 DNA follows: TGTGCCAGCTCACCAACAGGCAGGGCGAGAGAGCAGTACTTC.

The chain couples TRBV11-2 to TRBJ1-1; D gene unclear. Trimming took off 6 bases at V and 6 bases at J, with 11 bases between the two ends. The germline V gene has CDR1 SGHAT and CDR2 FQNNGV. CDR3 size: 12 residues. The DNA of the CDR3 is TGTGCCAGCAGACTACATTCGGCTGAAGCTTTCTTT. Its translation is CASRLHSAEAFF.

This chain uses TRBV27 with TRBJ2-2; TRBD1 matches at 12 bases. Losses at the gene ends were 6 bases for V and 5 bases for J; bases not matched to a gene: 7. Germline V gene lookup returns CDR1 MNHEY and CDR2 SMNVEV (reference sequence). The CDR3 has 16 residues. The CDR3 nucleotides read TGTGCCAGCAGAGGGACAGGGGGCGCCGAGACCGGGGAGCTGTTTTTT. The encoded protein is CASRGTGGAETGELFF.

The CDR3 nucleotides are TGTGCCAGCAGCTTTAAGACTCCGACGAAAGAGACCCAGTACTTC. This translates into CASSFKTPTKETQYF. This chain links TRBV7-3 with TRBJ2-5, with unresolved D. Germline CDR1 is SGHTA and CDR2 is FQGTGA. This CDR3 has 15 amino acids. Trimming stripped 3 bases from V and 3 bases from J, with 14 bases between.

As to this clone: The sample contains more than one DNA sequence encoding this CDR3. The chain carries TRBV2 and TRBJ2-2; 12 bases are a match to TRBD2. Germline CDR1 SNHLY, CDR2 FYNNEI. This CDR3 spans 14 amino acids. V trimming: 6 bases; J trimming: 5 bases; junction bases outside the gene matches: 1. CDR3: CASRTSGSTGELFF. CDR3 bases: TGTGCCAGCAGGACTAGCGGGAGTACCGGGGAGCTGTTTTTT. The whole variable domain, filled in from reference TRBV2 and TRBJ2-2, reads EPEVTQTPSHQVTQMGQEVILRCVPISNHLYFYWYRQILGQKVEFLVSFYNNEISEKSEIFDDQFSVERPDGSNFTLKIRSTKLEDSAMYFCASRTSGSTGELFFGEGSRLTVL.

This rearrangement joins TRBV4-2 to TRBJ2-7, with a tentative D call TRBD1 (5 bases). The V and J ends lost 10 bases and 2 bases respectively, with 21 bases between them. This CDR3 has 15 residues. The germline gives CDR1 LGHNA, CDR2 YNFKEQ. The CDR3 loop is CAKYPPNRSTYEQYF. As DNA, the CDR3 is TGTGCCAAATATCCCCCAAACAGGAGCACCTACGAGCAGTACTTC.

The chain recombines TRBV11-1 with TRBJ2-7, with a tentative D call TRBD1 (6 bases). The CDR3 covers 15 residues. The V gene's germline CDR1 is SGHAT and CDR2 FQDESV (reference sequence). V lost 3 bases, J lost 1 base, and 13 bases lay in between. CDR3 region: CASSFQGPGSYEQYF. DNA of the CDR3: TGTGCCAGCAGCTTCCAGGGGCCCGGTTCCTACGAGCAGTACTTC.

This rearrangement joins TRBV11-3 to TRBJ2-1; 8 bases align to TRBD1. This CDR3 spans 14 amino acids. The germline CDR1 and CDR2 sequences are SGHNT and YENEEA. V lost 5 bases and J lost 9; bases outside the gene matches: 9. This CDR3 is CASSPRQGSGEQFF. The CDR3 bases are TGTGCCAGCAGCCCCCGACAGGGGTCGGGTGAGCAGTTCTTC.

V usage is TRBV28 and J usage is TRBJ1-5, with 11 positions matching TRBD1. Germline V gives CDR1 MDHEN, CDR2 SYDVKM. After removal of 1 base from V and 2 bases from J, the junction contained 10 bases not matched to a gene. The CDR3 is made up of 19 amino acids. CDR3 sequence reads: CASSLLGQGAFFGNQPQHF. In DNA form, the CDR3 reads TGTGCCAGCAGTTTATTAGGACAGGGGGCGTTTTTTGGCAATCAGCCCCAGCATTTT. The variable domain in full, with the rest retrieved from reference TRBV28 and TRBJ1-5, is DVKVTQSSRYLVKRTGEKVFLECVQDMDHENMFWYRQDPGLGLRLIYFSYDVKMKEKGDIPEGYSVSREKKERFSLILESASTNQTSMYLCASSLLGQGAFFGNQPQHFGDGTRLSIL.

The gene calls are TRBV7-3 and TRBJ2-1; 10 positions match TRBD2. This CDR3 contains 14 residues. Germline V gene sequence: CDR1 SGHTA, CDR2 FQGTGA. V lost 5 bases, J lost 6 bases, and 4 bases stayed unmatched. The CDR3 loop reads CASSKREGRNEQFF. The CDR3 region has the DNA TGTGCCAGCAGCAAGCGGGAGGGCCGCAATGAGCAGTTCTTC.

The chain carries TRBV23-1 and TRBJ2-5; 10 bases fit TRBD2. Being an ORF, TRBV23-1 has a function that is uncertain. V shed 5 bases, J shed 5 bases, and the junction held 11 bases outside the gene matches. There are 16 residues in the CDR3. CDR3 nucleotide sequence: TGCGCCAGCAGTTTCGAGTCTAGCGGGAGTCAGGAGACCCAGTACTTC. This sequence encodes CASSFESSGSQETQYF.

CDR3 sequence reads: CASRGQGLTYEQYF. In DNA, the CDR3 is TGTGCCAGCAGGGGACAAGGGCTGACCTACGAGCAGTACTTC. The genes are TRBV7-2 and TRBJ2-7, with D possibly TRBD1 on 6 matching bases. Per the germline V gene, CDR1 is SGHTA and CDR2 is FQGNSA. V was pared by 6 bases and J by 2 bases, with 14 bases between. The CDR3 extends over 14 amino acids.

The CDR3 DNA is TGTGCCTCGGACAGACGGGGCTACACCTTC. Amino acids: CASDRRGYTF. The chain uses TRBV30 and TRBJ1-2; tentatively, D is TRBD1 (6 bases). Germline CDR1 and CDR2: GTSNPN and SVGIG (reference sequence). CDR3 length: 10 amino acids. The V gene lost 7 bases and the J gene lost 8 bases, with 11 bases spanning the gap.

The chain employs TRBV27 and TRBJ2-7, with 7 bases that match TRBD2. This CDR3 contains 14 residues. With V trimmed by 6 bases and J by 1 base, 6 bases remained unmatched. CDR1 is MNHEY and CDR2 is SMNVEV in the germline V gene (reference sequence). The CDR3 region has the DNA TGTGCCAGCAGACGAGGGGAGGGGTCCTACGAGCAGTACTTC. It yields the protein CASRRGEGSYEQYF.

CDR3 residues: CASSLDTGLEGYTF. CDR3 nucleotide sequence: TGTGCCAGCAGCTTAGATACGGGATTAGAGGGCTACACCTTC. J is TRBJ1-2 and V is TRBV11-2; no firm D call. Germline V CDR1 and CDR2: SGHAT, FQNNGV. The ends were cut back, 0 bases at V and 8 bases at J, with 13 bases in the middle. CDR3 length: 14 residues. Combining the CDR3 with reference TRBV11-2 and TRBJ1-2 gives the whole variable domain EAGVAQSPRYKIIEKRQSVAFWCNPISGHATLYWYQQILGQGPKLLIQFQNNGVVDDSQLPKDRFSAERLKGVDSTLKIQPAKLEDSAVYLCASSLDTGLEGYTFGSGTRLTVV.

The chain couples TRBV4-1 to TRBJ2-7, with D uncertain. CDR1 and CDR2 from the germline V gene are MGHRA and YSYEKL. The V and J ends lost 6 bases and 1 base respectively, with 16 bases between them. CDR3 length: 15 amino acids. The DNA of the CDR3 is TGCGCCAGCAGAATATCGACAAGCCAGTCCTACGAGCAGTACTTC. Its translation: CASRISTSQSYEQYF.

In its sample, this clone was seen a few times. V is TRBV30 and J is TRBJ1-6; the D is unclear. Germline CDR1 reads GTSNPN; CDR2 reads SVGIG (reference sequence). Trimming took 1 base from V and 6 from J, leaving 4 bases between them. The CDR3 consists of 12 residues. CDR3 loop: CAWSDINSPLHF. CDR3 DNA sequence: TGTGCCTGGAGTGATATTAATTCACCCCTCCACTTT.

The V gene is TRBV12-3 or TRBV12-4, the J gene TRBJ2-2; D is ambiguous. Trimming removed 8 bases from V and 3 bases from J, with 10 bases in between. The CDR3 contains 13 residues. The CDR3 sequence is CASRAGYTGELFF. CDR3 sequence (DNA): TGTGCCAGCCGAGCCGGGTACACCGGGGAGCTGTTTTTT.

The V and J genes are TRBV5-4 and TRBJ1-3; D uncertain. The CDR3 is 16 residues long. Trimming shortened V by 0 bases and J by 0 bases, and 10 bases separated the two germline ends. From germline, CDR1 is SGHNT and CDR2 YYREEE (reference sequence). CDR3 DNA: TGTGCCAGCAGCTTGGATTCAGTCCGCTCTGGAAACACCATATATTTT. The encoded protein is CASSLDSVRSGNTIYF.

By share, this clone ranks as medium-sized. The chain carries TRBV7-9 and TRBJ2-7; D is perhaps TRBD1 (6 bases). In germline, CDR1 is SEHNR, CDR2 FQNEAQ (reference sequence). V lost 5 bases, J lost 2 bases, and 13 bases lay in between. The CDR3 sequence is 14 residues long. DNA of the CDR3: TGTGCCAGCAGCGACCGGGACACCCCCTACGAGCAGTACTTC. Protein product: CASSDRDTPYEQYF.

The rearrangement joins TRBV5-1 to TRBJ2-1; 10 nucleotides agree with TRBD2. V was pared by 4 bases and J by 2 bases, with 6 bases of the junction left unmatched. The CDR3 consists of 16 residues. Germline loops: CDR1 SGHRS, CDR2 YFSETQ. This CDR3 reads CASSPSGRVPYNEQFF. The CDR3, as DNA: TGCGCCAGCAGCCCAAGCGGGAGGGTCCCCTACAATGAGCAGTTCTTC.

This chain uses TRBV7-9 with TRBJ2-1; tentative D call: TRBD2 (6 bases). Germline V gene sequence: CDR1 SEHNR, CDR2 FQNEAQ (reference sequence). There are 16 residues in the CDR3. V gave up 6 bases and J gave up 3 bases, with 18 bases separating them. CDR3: CASSSIAEGVYNEQFF. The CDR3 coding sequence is TGTGCCAGCAGTTCAATAGCGGAGGGAGTCTACAATGAGCAGTTCTTC. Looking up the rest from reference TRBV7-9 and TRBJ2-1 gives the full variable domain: DTGVSQNPRHKITKRGQNVTFRCDPISEHNRLYWYRQTLGQGPEFLTYFQNEAQLEKSRLLSDRFSAERPKGSFSTLEIQRTEQGDSAMYLCASSSIAEGVYNEQFFGPGTRLTVL.

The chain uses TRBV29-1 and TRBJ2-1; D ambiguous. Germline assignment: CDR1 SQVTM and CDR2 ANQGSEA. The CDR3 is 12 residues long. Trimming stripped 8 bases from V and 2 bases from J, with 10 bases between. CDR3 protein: CSLGPPYNEQFF. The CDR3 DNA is TGCAGCTTGGGCCCCCCCTACAATGAGCAGTTCTTC.

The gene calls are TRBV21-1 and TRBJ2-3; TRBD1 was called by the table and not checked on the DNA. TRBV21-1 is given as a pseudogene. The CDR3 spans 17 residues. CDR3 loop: CASSKRTHEDRGDTQYF. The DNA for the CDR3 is TGTGCCAGCAGCAAGCGAACGCACGAGGACAGGGGGGATACGCAGTATTTT.

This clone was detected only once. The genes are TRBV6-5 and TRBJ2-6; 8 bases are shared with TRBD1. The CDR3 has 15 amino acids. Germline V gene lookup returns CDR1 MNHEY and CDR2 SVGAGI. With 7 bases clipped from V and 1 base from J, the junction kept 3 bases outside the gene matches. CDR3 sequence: CASTGGVSGANVLTF. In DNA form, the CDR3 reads TGTGCCAGCACAGGGGGCGTTTCTGGGGCCAACGTCCTGACTTTC.